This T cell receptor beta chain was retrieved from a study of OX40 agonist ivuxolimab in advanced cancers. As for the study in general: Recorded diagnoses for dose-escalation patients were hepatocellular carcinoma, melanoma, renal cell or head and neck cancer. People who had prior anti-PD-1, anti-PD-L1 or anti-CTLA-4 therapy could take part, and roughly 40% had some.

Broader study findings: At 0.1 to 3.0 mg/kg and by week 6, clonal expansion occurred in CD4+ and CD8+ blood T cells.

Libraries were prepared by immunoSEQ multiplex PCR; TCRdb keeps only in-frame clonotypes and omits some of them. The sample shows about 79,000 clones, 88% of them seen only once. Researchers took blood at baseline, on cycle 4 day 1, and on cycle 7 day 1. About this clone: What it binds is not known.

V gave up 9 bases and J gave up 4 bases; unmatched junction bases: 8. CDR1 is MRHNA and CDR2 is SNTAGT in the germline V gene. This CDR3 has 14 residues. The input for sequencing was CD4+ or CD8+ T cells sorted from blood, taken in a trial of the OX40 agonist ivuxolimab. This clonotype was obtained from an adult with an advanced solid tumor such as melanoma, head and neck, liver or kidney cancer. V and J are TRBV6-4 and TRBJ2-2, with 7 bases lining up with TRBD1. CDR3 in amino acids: CARNTGVSTGELFF. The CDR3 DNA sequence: TGTGCCAGGAATACAGGGGTTTCCACCGGGGAGCTGTTTTTT.